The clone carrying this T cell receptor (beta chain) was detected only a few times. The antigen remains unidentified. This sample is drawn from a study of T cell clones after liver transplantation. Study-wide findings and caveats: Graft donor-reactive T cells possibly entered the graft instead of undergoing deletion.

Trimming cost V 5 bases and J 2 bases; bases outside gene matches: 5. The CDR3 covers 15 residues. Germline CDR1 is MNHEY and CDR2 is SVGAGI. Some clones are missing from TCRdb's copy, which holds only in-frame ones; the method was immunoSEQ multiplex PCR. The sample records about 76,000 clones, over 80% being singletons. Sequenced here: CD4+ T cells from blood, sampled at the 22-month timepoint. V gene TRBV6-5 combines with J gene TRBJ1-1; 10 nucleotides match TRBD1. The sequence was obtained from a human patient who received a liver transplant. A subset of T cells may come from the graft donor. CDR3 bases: TGTGCCAGCAGTAGCCGGGACAGGGGTAACACTGAAGCTTTCTTT. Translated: CASSSRDRGNTEAFF.